This T cell receptor beta chain appears in the sequencing data of a study of T cell repertoires in cytomegalovirus infection. In the study overall: Indicated by public TCR beta signatures were CMV infection and matching HLA type. Findings and limits, study-wide: Frequencies of public TCR beta families were cumulated, and this identified carriers of CMV plus the relevant HLA. HLA-C-restricted CMV-specific TCR beta clonotypes prevailed in the ex vivo response.

There are 11 residues in the CDR3. Germline V gene sequence: CDR1 MNHNY, CDR2 SVGAGI (reference sequence). TCRdb called the reads again in MiXCR, with one record for every CDR3 protein. Counted here are around 450,000 distinct CDR3 sequences, about 33% occurring once; the ten biggest clones make up roughly 15%. As for this clonotype: Its antigen is unknown. The junction departs from the called germline gene at one end, perhaps through a read error.

The clonotype comes from a human donor in good health (CMV status not recorded). Some clones in this sample may be carry-over from other donors' samples. Sequences were obtained from PBMCs. The chain links TRBV6-6 to TRBJ2-7; no reliable D call. Here the CDR3 DNA reads TGTGCCAGCAGTGGAGTCTACGAGCAGTCCTTC. Residues: CASSGVYEQSF.